This entry lists 28 T cell receptor beta chains sequenced from one sample in a study of T cell clones after liver transplantation. Repertoires were generated with immunoSEQ multiplex PCR, while TCRdb's copy carries only in-frame clones and drops some. Here the sample spans more than 95,000 clones, approximately 85% being singletons. Specimen: CD4+ T cells from blood, collected before liver transplant. The receptors were sampled from a human donor who received a liver transplant.

The genes are TRBV5-6 and TRBJ1-1, with D hard to call. CDR1 and CDR2 (germline): SGHDT, YYEEEE. The germline V and J ends were trimmed by 2 bases and 1 base, with 3 bases remaining between them. CDR3 length equals 12 residues. CDR3 bases: TGTGCCAGCAGCTTCGGGAACACTGAAGCTTTCTTT. Residues: CASSFGNTEAFF.

This clone was detected only once. As DNA, the CDR3 is TGTGCCAGCAGTTTAGCGGGGGGGCCGGATACGCAGTATTTT. Translation gives CASSLAGGPDTQYF. The rearrangement joins TRBV27 to TRBJ2-3; TRBD2 matches at 9 bases. The ends lost 2 bases at V and 6 bases at J; junction bases unmatched: 3. CDR1 MNHEY and CDR2 SMNVEV come from the germline V gene (reference sequence). This CDR3 has 14 amino acids.

This clone is a singleton in its sample. The chain carries TRBV15 and TRBJ1-5; no clear D. CDR3 length equals 13 residues. The ends were cut back, 8 bases at V and 0 bases at J, with 8 bases in the middle. Germline CDR1 reads LNHNV; CDR2 reads YYDKDF (reference sequence). The CDR3 here is CATRPYSNQPQHF. In DNA, the CDR3 is TGTGCCACCCGGCCCTATAGCAATCAGCCCCAGCATTTT.

V and J are TRBV2 and TRBJ1-1; D remains ambiguous. This CDR3 has 10 residues. CDR1 and CDR2 (germline): SNHLY, FYNNEI. Trimming left V 6 bases short and J 4 bases short, with 3 bases between. The CDR3: CASRVTEAFF. The DNA for the CDR3 is TGTGCCAGCAGGGTCACTGAAGCTTTCTTT.

The chain uses TRBV7-6 and TRBJ1-2; unclear D gene. Trimming stripped 1 base from V and 0 bases from J, with 15 bases between. Per the germline V gene, CDR1 is SGHVS and CDR2 is FNYEAQ. The CDR3 extends over 17 amino acids. The chain's CDR3 is CASSLGAAGLTNYGYTF. CDR3 coding DNA: TGTGCCAGCAGCTTAGGGGCAGCGGGCCTTACTAACTATGGCTACACCTTC.

This chain joins TRBV29-1 and TRBJ2-3, with D possibly TRBD2 on 6 matching bases. The CDR3 has 15 amino acids. Trimming shortened V by 6 bases and J by 0 bases, and 16 bases separated the two germline ends. Looked up from germline, CDR1 is SQVTM and CDR2 is ANQGSEA. CDR3 nucleotide sequence: TGCAGCGTCCGAGGGGTCAGCGGGAGCACAGATACGCAGTATTTT. Amino acids: CSVRGVSGSTDTQYF.

This rearrangement joins TRBV2 to TRBJ1-5; D gene uncertain. The CDR3 contains 12 residues. V was cut by 3 bases and J by 5 bases, with 5 bases left in between. Germline CDR1 and CDR2: SNHLY and FYNNEI. The CDR3 region has the DNA TGTGCCAGCAGTGATGGGGATCAGCCCCAGCATTTT. As protein: CASSDGDQPQHF.

The chain joins TRBV5-6 to TRBJ1-1; weak D call: TRBD1 (5 bases). This CDR3 region has 15 residues. Germline V gene lookup returns CDR1 SGHDT and CDR2 YYEEEE. Trimming removed 3 bases at V and 1 base at J, with 13 bases between. DNA for the CDR3: TGTGCCAGCAGCTCTTCCCCGGGGGAGAACACTGAAGCTTTCTTT. It codes for CASSSSPGENTEAFF.

The rearrangement links TRBV6-1 to TRBJ1-5; the D is unclear. CDR3 length equals 16 residues. V lost 0 bases to trimming and J lost 0 bases, with 9 bases between them. Germline CDR1 reads MNHNS; CDR2 reads SASEGT. The CDR3 region is CASSEAQPNSNQPQHF. The DNA for the CDR3 is TGTGCCAGCAGTGAAGCGCAACCGAATAGCAATCAGCCCCAGCATTTT.

The chain combines TRBV2 with TRBJ1-4; 7 bases align to TRBD1. The CDR3 is made up of 16 amino acids. CDR1 and CDR2 from the germline V gene are SNHLY and FYNNEI. V trimming: 1 base; J trimming: 0 bases; junction bases outside the gene matches: 2. CDR3 sequence reads: CASSEDRGATNEKLFF. CDR3 DNA: TGTGCCAGCAGTGAAGACAGGGGAGCAACTAATGAAAAACTGTTTTTT.

CDR3 amino acids: CASSPRTVFFTEAFF. The CDR3 DNA sequence: TGTGCCAGCAGTCCCCGGACAGTCTTTTTCACTGAAGCTTTCTTT. The chain carries TRBV27 and TRBJ1-1; tentatively, D is TRBD1 (6 bases). This CDR3 comprises 15 residues. V was clipped by 5 bases and J by 4 bases, with 17 bases between them. CDR1 and CDR2 from the germline V gene are MNHEY and SMNVEV (reference sequence).

The rearrangement links TRBV19 to TRBJ1-2; D unresolved. The CDR3 runs 15 residues. Germline loops: CDR1 LNHDA, CDR2 SQIVND (reference sequence). The ends were cut back, 5 bases at V and 7 bases at J, with 20 bases in the middle. The chain's CDR3 is CASSAYGLEEGGYTF. CDR3 in DNA: TGTGCCAGTAGTGCGTACGGACTGGAGGAAGGTGGCTACACCTTC. Together with reference TRBV19 and TRBJ1-2, the CDR3 gives the full variable domain: DGGITQSPKYLFRKEGQNVTLSCEQNLNHDAMYWYRQDPGQGLRLIYYSQIVNDFQKGDIAEGYSVSREKKESFPLTVTSAQKNPTAFYLCASSAYGLEEGGYTFGSGTRLTVV.

This chain connects TRBV5-1 to TRBJ2-7, with D perhaps TRBD2 (6 bases). The germline V gene has CDR1 SGHRS and CDR2 YFSETQ. V was trimmed by 4 bases and J by 3 bases, leaving 20 bases between them. The CDR3 sequence is 16 residues long. CDR3 sequence: CASSPTSSGPLYEQYF. CDR3 nucleotides: TGCGCCAGCAGCCCTACGAGTAGCGGACCACTCTACGAGCAGTACTTC.

This chain joins TRBV6-5 and TRBJ1-1; D unresolved. Germline V lookup: CDR1 MNHEY, CDR2 SVGAGI. Deletions cut 0 bases from V and 0 bases from J, with 8 bases between. The CDR3 length is 15 residues. CDR3: CASSYSGNMNTEAFF. The CDR3 region has the DNA TGTGCCAGCAGTTACTCAGGGAACATGAACACTGAAGCTTTCTTT.

The rearrangement links TRBV2 to TRBJ1-5; D unclear. Per the germline V gene, CDR1 is SNHLY and CDR2 is FYNNEI. The CDR3 is 15 amino acids. Between the trimmed V and J ends, which lost 0 bases and 3 bases, there was a span of 9 bases. The CDR3 sequence: CASSEAWTNNQPQHF. The CDR3 DNA follows: TGTGCCAGCAGTGAAGCATGGACGAACAATCAGCCCCAGCATTTT.

The gene calls are TRBV7-8 and TRBJ1-4, with D possibly TRBD1 on 5 matching bases. Germline CDR1 and CDR2: SGHVS and FQNEAQ. The V end lost 3 bases, the J end lost 5 bases, and 10 bases lay between the germline ends. The CDR3 is 14 residues long. The DNA of the CDR3 is TGTGCCAGCAGCTTCGGACACCTGAATGAAAAACTGTTTTTT. Its protein product is CASSFGHLNEKLFF.

This clone was observed a handful of times. The chain has TRBV28 and TRBJ2-1; D may be TRBD2 (5 bases). The germline V gene encodes CDR1 MDHEN and CDR2 SYDVKM. The CDR3 is 13 residues long. V gave up 11 bases and J gave up 5 bases, with 16 bases separating them. The CDR3 spells CAGKRASNNEQFF. The CDR3 DNA follows: TGTGCCGGTAAGAGGGCCTCAAACAATGAGCAGTTCTTC.

The chain carries TRBV10-3 and TRBJ2-5; the D is unclear. The V and J ends lost 4 bases and 2 bases respectively, with 5 bases between them. The CDR3 length is 12 residues. Germline V gene sequence: CDR1 ENHRY, CDR2 SYGVKD. The CDR3 DNA is TGTGCCATCAGTGCCAGACAAGAGACCCAGTACTTC. This codes for CAISARQETQYF.

This chain joins TRBV6-5 and TRBJ1-1; D uncertain. V was shortened by 5 bases and J by 4 bases, with 14 bases between the two germline ends. Germline V CDR1 and CDR2: MNHEY, SVGAGI. The CDR3 loop spans 14 amino acids. Written as DNA, the CDR3 is TGTGCCAGCAGTGACCGAGTAGGGAGCACTGAAGCTTTCTTT. Its translation: CASSDRVGSTEAFF.

This chain links TRBV7-2 with TRBJ1-2, with TRBD1 matching 8 bases. In germline, CDR1 is SGHTA, CDR2 FQGNSA. The CDR3 runs 14 residues. V lost 4 bases to trimming and J lost 4 bases; unmatched junction nucleotides: 5. The CDR3 DNA reads as TGTGCCAGCAGCTCCATCACAGGGGGCTATGGCTACACCTTC. It translates to CASSSITGGYGYTF.

This clone appeared a few times. At one end the junction does not follow the germline gene, possibly because of a read error. The gene calls are TRBV14 and TRBJ2-1; D remains ambiguous. In germline, CDR1 is SGHDN, CDR2 FVKESK. The CDR3 runs 12 residues. The CDR3 region has the DNA TGTGCCAGCAGCCAAGCCTACTATGAGCAGTTCTTC. It encodes CASSQAYYEQFF. Complete variable domain (other parts from reference TRBV14 and TRBJ2-1): EAGVTQFPSHSVIEKGQTVTLRCDPISGHDNLYWYRRVMGKEIKFLLHFVKESKQDESGMPNNRFLAERTGGTYSTLKVQPAELEDSGVYFCASSQAYYEQFFGPGTRLTVL.

This clone occurred once. This chain connects TRBV19 to TRBJ2-7, with a tentative D call TRBD2 (6 bases). V lost 6 bases, J lost 0 bases, and 18 bases lay in between. Germline lookup yields CDR1 LNHDA and CDR2 SQIVND (reference sequence). This CDR3 comprises 16 residues. The chain's CDR3 is CASSLTGGRLSYEQYF. The CDR3 DNA reads TGTGCCAGTAGCTTAACCGGAGGGCGTCTCTCCTACGAGCAGTACTTC.

This clone rates as medium-sized (0.01 to 0.1%). The chain uses TRBV19 and TRBJ1-2; D may be TRBD1 (5 bases). This CDR3 is built from 14 residues. Germline V gives CDR1 LNHDA, CDR2 SQIVND (reference sequence). V was clipped by 4 bases and J by 8 bases, with 17 bases between them. The CDR3 DNA sequence: TGTGCCAGTAGTACCCCCGGAGGGGTAGGAGGCTACACCTTC. Its protein is CASSTPGGVGGYTF.

V and J are TRBV2 and TRBJ1-1; D is undetermined. The CDR3 length is 12 residues. CDR1 is SNHLY, CDR2 FYNNEI, per germline. V was shortened by 8 bases and J by 1 base, with 8 bases between the two germline ends. DNA of the CDR3: TGTGCCAGCGGTGGAGGGAACACTGAAGCTTTCTTT. It yields the protein CASGGGNTEAFF. The full variable domain, its missing parts supplied by reference TRBV2 and TRBJ1-1, is EPEVTQTPSHQVTQMGQEVILRCVPISNHLYFYWYRQILGQKVEFLVSFYNNEISEKSEIFDDQFSVERPDGSNFTLKIRSTKLEDSAMYFCASGGGNTEAFFGQGTRLTVV.

V usage is TRBV7-9 and J usage is TRBJ1-6, with a tentative D call TRBD1 (5 bases). The CDR3 has 15 residues. V lost 8 bases and J lost 0, with 11 bases in between. Germline CDR1 is SEHNR and CDR2 is FQNEAQ (reference sequence). The CDR3 DNA is TGTGCCAGCGGGACGGAGAACTCCTATAATTCACCCCTCCACTTT. Protein product: CASGTENSYNSPLHF.

This clone was seen just once. This chain links TRBV5-5 with TRBJ1-1, with TRBD1 as a possible D gene (5 bases). The CDR3 extends over 16 amino acids. The germline CDR1 and CDR2 sequences are SGHKS and YYEKEE (reference sequence). Trimming stripped 4 bases from V and 1 base from J, with 17 bases between. The CDR3 DNA sequence: TGTGCCAGCAGCCGTGGCACGGGACGGAGGAACACTGAAGCTTTCTTT. This codes for CASSRGTGRRNTEAFF.

V and J are TRBV23-1 and TRBJ2-7, with D tentatively TRBD1 (6 bases). TRBV23-1 carries the ORF label, with uncertain function. The V and J ends lost 2 bases and 4 bases respectively, with 15 bases between them. The CDR3 loop spans 15 amino acids. In DNA form, the CDR3 reads TGCGCCAGCAGTCAACCCATATGGGGGCAATACGAGCAGTACTTC. It yields the protein CASSQPIWGQYEQYF.

The V call is TRBV1, the J call TRBJ2-1; the table gives TRBD2 as D, unverified against the DNA. TRBV1 represents a pseudogene. The length of the CDR3 is 17 residues. CDR3 protein: CTSSQILTGGLLHEQFF. As DNA, the CDR3 is TGCACCAGCAGCCAGATTTTGACGGGAGGGCTGCTCCATGAGCAGTTCTTC.